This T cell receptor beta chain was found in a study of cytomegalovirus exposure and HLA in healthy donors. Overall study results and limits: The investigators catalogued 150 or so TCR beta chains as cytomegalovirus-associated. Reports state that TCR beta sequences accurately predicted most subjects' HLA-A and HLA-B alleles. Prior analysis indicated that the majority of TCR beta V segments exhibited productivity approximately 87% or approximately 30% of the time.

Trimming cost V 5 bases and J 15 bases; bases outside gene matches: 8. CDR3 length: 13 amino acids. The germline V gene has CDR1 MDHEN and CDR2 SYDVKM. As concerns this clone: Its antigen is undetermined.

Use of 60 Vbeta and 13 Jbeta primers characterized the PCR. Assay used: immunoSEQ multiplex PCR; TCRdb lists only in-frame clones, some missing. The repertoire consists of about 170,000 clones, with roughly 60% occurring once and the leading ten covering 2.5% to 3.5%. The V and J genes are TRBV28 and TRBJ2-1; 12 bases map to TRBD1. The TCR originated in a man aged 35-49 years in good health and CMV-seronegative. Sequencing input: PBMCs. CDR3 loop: CASSLRDRGRGFF. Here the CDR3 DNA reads TGTGCCAGCAGTCTCCGGGACAGGGGGCGGGGGTTCTTC.